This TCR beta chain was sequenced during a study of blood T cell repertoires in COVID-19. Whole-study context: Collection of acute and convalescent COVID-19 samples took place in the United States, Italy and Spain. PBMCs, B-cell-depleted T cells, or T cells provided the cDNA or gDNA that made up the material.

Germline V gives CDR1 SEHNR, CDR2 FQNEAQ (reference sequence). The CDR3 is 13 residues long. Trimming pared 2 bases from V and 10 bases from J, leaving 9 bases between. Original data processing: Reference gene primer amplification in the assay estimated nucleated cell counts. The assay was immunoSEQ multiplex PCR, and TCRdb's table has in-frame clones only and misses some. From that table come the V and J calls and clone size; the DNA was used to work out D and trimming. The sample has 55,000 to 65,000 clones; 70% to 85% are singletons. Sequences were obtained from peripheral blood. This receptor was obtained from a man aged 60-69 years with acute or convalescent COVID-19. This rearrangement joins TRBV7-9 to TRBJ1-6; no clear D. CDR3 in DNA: TGTGCCAGCAGCTTACAGTTGAACTCACCCCTCCACTTT. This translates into CASSLQLNSPLHF.